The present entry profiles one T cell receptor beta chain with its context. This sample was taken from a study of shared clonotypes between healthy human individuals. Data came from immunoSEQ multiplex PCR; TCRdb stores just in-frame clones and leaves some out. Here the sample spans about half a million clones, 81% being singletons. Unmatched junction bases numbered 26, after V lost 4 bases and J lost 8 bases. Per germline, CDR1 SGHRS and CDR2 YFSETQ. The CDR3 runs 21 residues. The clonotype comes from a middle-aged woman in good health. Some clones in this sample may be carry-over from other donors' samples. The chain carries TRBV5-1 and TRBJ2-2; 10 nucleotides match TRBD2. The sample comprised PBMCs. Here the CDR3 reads CASSPRAKELAGRGRAGELFF. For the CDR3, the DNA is TGCGCCAGCAGCCCCCGGGCAAAGGAACTAGCGGGAAGAGGACGGGCGGGGGAGCTGTTTTTT.